The 30 T cell receptor beta chains presented below share a single source sample, sequenced in a study of CD8+ T cells in alopecia areata. The treatment was: oral pan-JAK inhibitor, 5-10 mg twice daily. It was cDNA, reverse transcribed from extracted RNA, that served as the sequencing template. Method: immunoSEQ multiplex PCR; TCRdb's copy keeps in-frame clones and lacks some. The sample consists of about 290,000 clones, 58% of them appearing once. The specimen comprised CD4+ T cells sorted from blood, sampled at week 24, from a patient treated with tofacitinib. The source of these receptors is a human donor with alopecia areata.

This chain joins TRBV4-3 and TRBJ2-3; D ambiguous. V was pared by 0 bases and J by 1 base, with 5 bases between. Per the germline V gene, CDR1 is LGHNA and CDR2 is YSLEER. The CDR3 has 14 amino acids. The CDR3 region has the DNA TGCGCCAGCAGCCAAGACCTAGGCACAGATACGCAGTATTTT. It yields the protein CASSQDLGTDTQYF.

This clone was observed a few times. This CDR3 reads CASKKDLNTGELFF. The CDR3 nucleotides read TGTGCCAGCAAGAAAGACCTAAACACCGGGGAGCTGTTTTTT. The chain carries TRBV28 and TRBJ2-2, with unresolved D. This CDR3 contains 14 residues. Germline CDR1 MDHEN, CDR2 SYDVKM. V shed 7 bases and J shed 2 bases, with 11 bases lying between them.

V is TRBV6-1 and J is TRBJ1-1; D not certain. Trimming shortened V by 4 bases and J by 3 bases, and 12 bases separated the two germline ends. The CDR3 totals 14 residues. Germline V lookup: CDR1 MNHNS, CDR2 SASEGT. The CDR3 region has the DNA TGTGCCAGCAGTGTCTTACATCAGGACACTGAAGCTTTCTTT. It yields the protein CASSVLHQDTEAFF.

The V and J genes are TRBV5-1 and TRBJ2-5; the match to TRBD1 covers 7 bases. This CDR3 comprises 14 residues. CDR1 and CDR2 (germline): SGHRS, YFSETQ. The V and J ends lost 3 bases and 1 base, in that order; junction bases with no gene match: 3. CDR3 coding DNA: TGCGCCAGCAGCTGGGGACAGCGCCAAGAGACCCAGTACTTC. Residues: CASSWGQRQETQYF.

J is TRBJ1-1 and V is TRBV28; possibly TRBD1 for D (5 bases). The CDR3 extends over 14 amino acids. Looked up from germline, CDR1 is MDHEN and CDR2 is SYDVKM. V was shortened by 4 bases and J by 1 base, with 10 bases between the two germline ends. Here the CDR3 DNA reads TGTGCCAGCAGTTGGGGGACTGGGAACACTGAAGCTTTCTTT. It specifies CASSWGTGNTEAFF.

V gene TRBV27 combines with J gene TRBJ2-7; TRBD1 or TRBD2 may be the D gene (5 bases each). V was pared by 2 bases and J by 3 bases, with 14 bases between. There are 15 residues in the CDR3. CDR1 and CDR2 (germline): MNHEY, SMNVEV (reference sequence). The CDR3 spells CASSLEMGPVYEQYF. For the CDR3, the DNA is TGTGCCAGCAGTTTAGAGATGGGACCAGTCTACGAGCAGTACTTC.

This clone has a handful of counts. V usage is TRBV10-3 and J usage is TRBJ2-2, with 9 bases that match TRBD1. The CDR3 consists of 14 residues. Germline CDR1 ENHRY, CDR2 SYGVKD. J lost 5 bases, V lost 7 bases, and 5 bases had no gene match. CDR3 nucleotides: TGTGCCATCAAGGGGACAGGGCTTACCGGGGAGCTGTTTTTT. Translated: CAIKGTGLTGELFF.

This clone was detected only a few times. The chain combines TRBV30 with TRBJ1-2; D is ambiguous. The germline V gene has CDR1 GTSNPN and CDR2 SVGIG (reference sequence). V dropped 0 bases and J dropped 5 bases, with 10 bases sitting between them. This CDR3 contains 13 residues. The CDR3 nucleotides are TGTGCCTGGAGTGTTGAGCCGCGATATGGCTACACCTTC. Translation gives CAWSVEPRYGYTF. Variable domain in full (rest from reference TRBV30 and TRBJ1-2): SQTIHQWPATLVQPVGSPLSLECTVEGTSNPNLYWYRQAAGRGLQLLFYSVGIGQISSEVPQNLSASRPQDRQFILSSKKLLLSDSGFYLCAWSVEPRYGYTFGSGTRLTVV.

The chain combines TRBV30 with TRBJ1-1, with D maybe TRBD1 (5 bases). Trimming took off 5 bases at V and 1 base at J, with 5 bases between the two ends. Germline CDR1 reads GTSNPN; CDR2 reads SVGIG (reference sequence). The CDR3 length is 11 residues. The CDR3 nucleotides read TGTGCCTGGGACAGGAACACTGAAGCTTTCTTT. The encoded protein is CAWDRNTEAFF.

The CDR3 here is CASSQATGVFETQYF. CDR3 DNA: TGCGCCAGCAGCCAAGCGACAGGGGTGTTTGAGACCCAGTACTTC. The rearrangement links TRBV4-1 to TRBJ2-5, with 8 bases aligning to TRBD1. Looked up from germline, CDR1 is MGHRA and CDR2 is YSYEKL. CDR3 length: 15 residues. With 1 base clipped from V and 5 bases from J, the junction kept 6 bases outside the gene matches.

This clone showed up just a few times. CDR3 region: CAISELSSTSTDTQYF. In DNA, the CDR3 is TGTGCCATCAGTGAGTTATCTAGCACTAGCACAGATACGCAGTATTTT. The rearrangement uses TRBV10-3 and TRBJ2-3; tentative D call: TRBD2 (5 bases). The CDR3 is 16 amino acids. From germline, CDR1 is ENHRY and CDR2 SYGVKD. V was trimmed by 1 base and J by 0 bases, leaving 11 bases between them.

This clone appeared a few times. The V call is TRBV7-2, the J call TRBJ2-5; D call uncertain. The CDR3 runs 14 residues. V lost 5 bases and J lost 2, with 12 bases in between. The germline gives CDR1 SGHTA, CDR2 FQGNSA. The CDR3 is CASSPSAGQETQYF. CDR3 bases: TGTGCCAGCAGCCCCTCGGCCGGGCAAGAGACCCAGTACTTC.

The table lists this clone with a few counts. The chain links TRBV30 to TRBJ1-4, with a tentative D call TRBD1 (5 bases). CDR1 is GTSNPN and CDR2 is SVGIG in the germline V gene (reference sequence). The CDR3 is 14 residues long. The V end was cut by 1 base, the J end by 5 bases, with 11 bases between. This CDR3 reads CAWSEGTANEKLFF. For the CDR3, the DNA is TGTGCCTGGAGTGAAGGGACCGCGAATGAAAAACTGTTTTTT.

The gene calls are TRBV23-1 and TRBJ1-6; 7 bases align to TRBD1. TRBV23-1 is flagged as an ORF with uncertain function. CDR3 size: 15 residues. The V gene end was trimmed by 0 bases and the J gene end by 8 bases; junction bases not matched to a gene: 4. CDR3 DNA sequence: TGCGCCAGCAGTCAATCCCAGGGGGAGTATTCACCCCTCCACTTT. Its translation: CASSQSQGEYSPLHF.

This clone was observed a handful of times. This chain joins TRBV29-1 and TRBJ1-3; D is ambiguous. Trimming pared 5 bases from V and 2 bases from J, leaving 16 bases between. CDR1 is SQVTM and CDR2 is ANQGSEA in the germline V gene. The CDR3 has 15 amino acids. The CDR3 loop is CSVSYGARAGNTIYF. The CDR3 DNA is TGCAGCGTTAGCTACGGTGCAAGAGCTGGAAACACCATATATTTT.

The V and J genes are TRBV4-3 and TRBJ1-4; 7 nucleotides line up with TRBD1. V lost 2 bases to trimming and J lost 4 bases; unmatched junction nucleotides: 10. From germline, CDR1 is LGHNA and CDR2 YSLEER. This CDR3 comprises 17 residues. CDR3: CASSQYPGQAVNEKLFF. The DNA of the CDR3 is TGCGCCAGCAGCCAATACCCTGGACAGGCCGTTAATGAAAAACTGTTTTTT.

The V gene is TRBV7-2, the J gene TRBJ2-5; unclear D gene. Germline loops: CDR1 SGHTA, CDR2 FQGNSA. The CDR3 contains 12 residues. V was trimmed by 5 bases and J by 4 bases, leaving 8 bases between them. CDR3 in DNA: TGTGCCAGCAGCCTCCAGCGAGAGACCCAGTACTTC. Encoded protein: CASSLQRETQYF.

This chain joins TRBV20-1 and TRBJ2-5; D is possibly TRBD1 or TRBD2 (6 bases each). The V gene lost 5 bases and the J gene lost 10 bases, with 14 bases spanning the gap. The CDR3 sequence is 11 residues long. Germline CDR1 is DFQATT and CDR2 is SNEGSKA (reference sequence). The CDR3 loop is CSAGGGWDQYF. The CDR3, as DNA: TGCAGTGCTGGAGGGGGTTGGGACCAGTACTTC.

The chain couples TRBV9 to TRBJ2-1, with 11 bases fitting TRBD2. Trimming cost V 5 bases and J 3 bases; bases outside gene matches: 4. The CDR3 length is 15 residues. Per germline, CDR1 SGDLS and CDR2 YYNGEE. The CDR3 protein is CASSETSGIYNEQFF. CDR3 DNA sequence: TGTGCCAGCAGTGAGACTAGCGGGATCTACAATGAGCAGTTCTTC.

This clone appeared a single time. The chain links TRBV29-1 to TRBJ2-3; D not certain. Germline V CDR1 and CDR2: SQVTM, ANQGSEA. CDR3 length equals 13 residues. V was trimmed by 1 base and J by 2 bases, leaving 7 bases between them. In DNA, the CDR3 is TGCAGCGTTGAAGGACTCTACACAGATACGCAGTATTTT. It encodes CSVEGLYTDTQYF.

The gene calls are TRBV2 and TRBJ1-4, with D perhaps matching TRBD1 (5 bases). Germline V CDR1 and CDR2: SNHLY, FYNNEI. This CDR3 has 13 amino acids. The V end was cut by 10 bases, the J end by 4 bases, with 13 bases between. The CDR3, as DNA: TGTGCCATATTCCAGGGACTTAATGAAAAACTGTTTTTT. Translated, it gives CAIFQGLNEKLFF.

The rearrangement links TRBV30 to TRBJ2-1, with D maybe TRBD1 (7 bases). V lost 2 bases and J 9 bases, leaving 26 bases between the germline ends. The CDR3 totals 17 residues. Germline V gene sequence: CDR1 GTSNPN, CDR2 SVGIG (reference sequence). The CDR3 DNA reads TGTGCCTGGAGTCCCCAGGGGGGACCCAGTCGTGGCGGTGAGCAGTTCTTC. This gives the protein CAWSPQGGPSRGGEQFF. The whole variable domain, filled in from reference TRBV30 and TRBJ2-1, reads SQTIHQWPATLVQPVGSPLSLECTVEGTSNPNLYWYRQAAGRGLQLLFYSVGIGQISSEVPQNLSASRPQDRQFILSSKKLLLSDSGFYLCAWSPQGGPSRGGEQFFGPGTRLTVL.

CDR3 coding DNA: TGCAGCGTTGAAGAGTCGAGTTCCCAGACCCAGTACTTC. As protein: CSVEESSSQTQYF. The chain carries TRBV29-1 and TRBJ2-5; D gene unclear. The ends were cut back, 0 bases at V and 6 bases at J, with 11 bases in the middle. This CDR3 comprises 13 residues. CDR1 SQVTM and CDR2 ANQGSEA come from the germline V gene.

The chain has TRBV15 and TRBJ2-7; possibly TRBD1 or TRBD2 for D (5 bases each). With 0 bases removed from V and 6 bases from J, the gap between germline ends came to 12 bases. The CDR3 runs 14 residues. The germline gives CDR1 LNHNV, CDR2 YYDKDF (reference sequence). CDR3 loop: CATSRDGGGVEQYF. In DNA, the CDR3 is TGTGCCACCAGCAGAGATGGGGGTGGGGTCGAGCAGTACTTC.

The chain is built from TRBV9 and TRBJ2-7; TRBD2 might be the D (5 bases). The CDR3 runs 14 residues. From germline, CDR1 is SGDLS and CDR2 YYNGEE. The V end was cut by 0 bases, the J end by 2 bases, with 9 bases between. The CDR3 loop reads CASSVGRAPYEQYF. As DNA, the CDR3 is TGTGCCAGCAGCGTAGGGCGGGCACCCTACGAGCAGTACTTC.

The chain couples TRBV5-6 to TRBJ2-1; TRBD2 matches at 7 bases. The CDR3 totals 19 residues. Germline V CDR1 and CDR2: SGHDT, YYEEEE. Unmatched junction bases numbered 21, after V lost 1 base and J lost 8 bases. The CDR3 is CASSLRYRVKRGTFDEQFF. CDR3 nucleotides: TGTGCCAGCAGCTTGAGGTACCGAGTGAAGCGGGGTACCTTCGATGAGCAGTTCTTC.

This clone has more than one count but fewer than ten. This chain connects TRBV28 to TRBJ2-3; no reliable D call. The germline gives CDR1 MDHEN, CDR2 SYDVKM. This CDR3 comprises 12 residues. The V end was cut by 4 bases, the J end by 6 bases, with 8 bases between. CDR3 in DNA: TGTGCCAGCAGTTCCATGGGGGATACGCAGTATTTT. It translates to CASSSMGDTQYF.

The rearrangement uses TRBV15 and TRBJ2-1, with D unclear. CDR3 length: 15 amino acids. Trimming removed 3 bases from V and 6 bases from J, with 15 bases in between. Germline V gene lookup returns CDR1 LNHNV and CDR2 YYDKDF (reference sequence). The CDR3: CATSSSLILGNEQFF. The CDR3 coding sequence is TGTGCCACCAGCAGCTCCCTGATTCTGGGCAATGAGCAGTTCTTC.

The chain carries TRBV4-3 and TRBJ2-7; tentatively, D is TRBD1 (6 bases). The germline V gene has CDR1 LGHNA and CDR2 YSLEER. This CDR3 contains 13 residues. Trimming stripped 3 bases from V and 3 bases from J, with 9 bases between. CDR3 region: CASSHDRSYEQYF. The CDR3 bases are TGCGCCAGCAGCCACGACAGGAGCTACGAGCAGTACTTC.

The chain is built from TRBV5-6 and TRBJ1-6; TRBD1 might be the D (6 bases). Looked up from germline, CDR1 is SGHDT and CDR2 is YYEEEE. The V end was cut by 2 bases, the J end by 5 bases, with 14 bases between. The CDR3 spans 16 residues. The CDR3, as DNA: TGTGCCAGCAGCTTAGGATACAGGGTTGATAATTCACCCCTCCACTTT. This translates into CASSLGYRVDNSPLHF.